These 21 T cell receptor beta chains originate from one sample sequenced in a study of cytomegalovirus exposure and HLA in healthy donors. PCR was performed using 60 Vbeta and 13 Jbeta primers. Sequencing was performed with immunoSEQ multiplex PCR; in TCRdb, only in-frame clones are kept and a portion is missing. The sample has some 200,000 clones, approximately 84% seen once; the top ten hold 2% to 3%. Sample: PBMCs. Receptors originate from a woman aged 45 to 65 in good health and CMV-seropositive.

In its sample, this clone was seen once. This sequence joins TRBV5-6 and TRBJ2-5; the match to TRBD2 covers 8 bases. V was clipped by 1 base and J by 11 bases; unmatched bases: 4. CDR3 length: 12 amino acids. CDR1 is SGHDT and CDR2 is YYEEEE in the germline V gene. The CDR3 is CASSLSAGEQYF. The DNA of the CDR3 is TGTGCCAGCAGCTTGTCAGCGGGGGAGCAGTACTTC.

The J gene is TRBJ1-2, the V gene TRBV6-1; no clear D gene. The CDR3 runs 12 residues. Germline values: CDR1 MNHNS, CDR2 SASEGT. The V end was cut by 4 bases, the J end by 7 bases, with 10 bases between. The chain's CDR3 is CASSASLLGYTF. The CDR3, as DNA: TGTGCCAGCAGTGCCTCCCTTCTTGGCTACACCTTC.

The chain employs TRBV19 and TRBJ2-1; D might be TRBD1 (6 bases). Germline V lookup: CDR1 LNHDA, CDR2 SQIVND (reference sequence). With 6 bases removed from V and 8 bases from J, the gap between germline ends came to 23 bases. The CDR3 extends over 16 amino acids. CDR3 amino acids: CASSEPDRTLRDEQFF. In DNA form, the CDR3 reads TGTGCCAGTAGCGAGCCGGACAGAACTCTTCGGGATGAGCAGTTCTTC.

The genes are TRBV7-9 and TRBJ2-5; 9 bases match TRBD1. V shed 5 bases, J shed 1 base, and the junction held 5 bases outside the gene matches. Germline CDR1 and CDR2: SEHNR and FQNEAQ (reference sequence). The CDR3 extends over 15 amino acids. In DNA form, the CDR3 reads TGTGCCAGCAGCCACAGGGGGCCCCTCCAAGAGACCCAGTACTTC. It translates to CASSHRGPLQETQYF.

In this sample, this clone turned up a few times. V is TRBV6-6 and J is TRBJ2-3, with 7 bases matching TRBD2. CDR3 size: 15 residues. V lost 5 bases, J lost 0 bases, and 5 bases stayed unmatched. Germline CDR1 is MNHNY and CDR2 is SVGAGI (reference sequence). The CDR3 is CASSDGGMSTDTQYF. In nucleotides, the CDR3 is TGTGCCAGCAGTGACGGGGGGATGAGCACAGATACGCAGTATTTT.

The V and J genes are TRBV5-6 and TRBJ2-2; D ambiguous. Trimming cost V 4 bases and J 7 bases, with 14 bases left between them. The CDR3 is 14 residues long. Germline V gives CDR1 SGHDT, CDR2 YYEEEE. CDR3 loop: CASSTYDNYGELFF. In nucleotides, the CDR3 is TGTGCCAGCAGCACATATGACAATTACGGGGAGCTGTTTTTT. Based on the CDR3 plus reference TRBV5-6 and TRBJ2-2, the full variable domain is DAGVTQSPTHLIKTRGQQVTLRCSPKSGHDTVSWYQQALGQGPQFIFQYYEEEERQRGNFPDRFSGHQFPNYSSELNVNALLLGDSALYLCASSTYDNYGELFFGEGSRLTVL.

The CDR3 bases are TGCGCCAGCAGCCCAGGACAGGTTGGCTACGAGCAGTACTTC. Translating it yields CASSPGQVGYEQYF. The genes are TRBV4-1 and TRBJ2-7, with TRBD1 matching over 7 bases. The CDR3 has 14 amino acids. From germline, CDR1 is MGHRA and CDR2 YSYEKL. The junction had 6 bases not matched to a gene; V was cut back by 4 bases and J by 3 bases.

CDR3 sequence (DNA): TGTGCCAGCAGCCAGCGGGGGGCAATAGAGACCCAGTACTTC. Amino acid sequence: CASSQRGAIETQYF. This chain connects TRBV11-3 to TRBJ2-5; 9 nucleotides agree with TRBD2. Losses at the gene ends were 5 bases for V and 4 bases for J; bases not matched to a gene: 5. Germline values: CDR1 SGHNT, CDR2 YENEEA. The CDR3 runs to 14 residues.

This clone was detected only once. V usage is TRBV11-1 and J usage is TRBJ1-6; D is uncertain. Germline CDR1 is SGHAT and CDR2 is FQDESV (reference sequence). V was shortened by 1 base and J by 7 bases, with 2 bases between the two germline ends. The CDR3 is 12 amino acids. As DNA, the CDR3 is TGTGCCAGCAGCTTAGTAAATTCACCCCTCCACTTT. Its protein product is CASSLVNSPLHF.

The chain has TRBV27 and TRBJ1-3; D is undetermined. The CDR3 spans 14 residues. Germline CDR1 is MNHEY and CDR2 is SMNVEV (reference sequence). Trimming pared 6 bases from V and 0 bases from J, leaving 9 bases between. For the CDR3, the DNA is TGTGCCAGCAGCACTTCCCTCTCTGGAAACACCATATATTTT. Encoded protein: CASSTSLSGNTIYF.

V is TRBV18 and J is TRBJ1-5; 9 positions agree with TRBD1. V shed 6 bases, J shed 5 bases, and the junction held 5 bases outside the gene matches. The CDR3 runs 14 residues. CDR1 and CDR2 from the germline V gene are KGHSH and LQKENI. The CDR3 nucleotides are TGTGCCAGCTCGCCGGGACAGGGTGATCAGCCCCAGCATTTT. It encodes CASSPGQGDQPQHF.

The chain has TRBV6-5 and TRBJ1-1, with unresolved D. Germline V gene data show CDR1 as MNHEY and CDR2 as SVGAGI. V lost 5 bases and J lost 8, with 15 bases in between. The CDR3 is 13 residues long. The CDR3 protein is CASSRTERREAFF. DNA for the CDR3: TGTGCCAGCAGTCGGACTGAACGTCGGGAAGCTTTCTTT.

This chain connects TRBV6-6 to TRBJ1-5, with 7 bases identical to TRBD1. This CDR3 is built from 14 residues. With V trimmed by 6 bases and J by 3 bases, 5 bases remained unmatched. Germline V gene lookup returns CDR1 MNHNY and CDR2 SVGAGI (reference sequence). The CDR3, as DNA: TGTGCCAGCAGCCCAGACAGGGACAATCAGCCCCAGCATTTT. Amino acid sequence: CASSPDRDNQPQHF.

The chain combines TRBV6-6 with TRBJ1-3, with 10 bases that match TRBD1. This CDR3 has 15 amino acids. Looked up from germline, CDR1 is MNHNY and CDR2 is SVGAGI (reference sequence). J was trimmed by 2 bases and V by 7 bases; bases with no gene match: 5. The CDR3 nucleotides read TGTGCCAGCATGGCCGGGACAGGGGCTGGAAACACCATATATTTT. This encodes CASMAGTGAGNTIYF.

The rearrangement links TRBV7-9 to TRBJ1-2; 12 bases fit TRBD1. CDR3 length: 15 amino acids. The trim removed 4 bases at V and 4 bases at J, leaving 4 bases unmatched. In germline, CDR1 is SEHNR, CDR2 FQNEAQ (reference sequence). DNA for the CDR3: TGTGCCAGCAGCTCCGGGACAGGGGGCGGCTATGGCTACACCTTC. Amino acids: CASSSGTGGGYGYTF.

The chain carries TRBV27 and TRBJ2-1, with 7 positions matching TRBD1. V shed 4 bases and J 4 bases; nucleotides not matched to a gene: 10. The CDR3 is 16 amino acids. Germline-derived CDR1 and CDR2 are MNHEY and SMNVEV (reference sequence). CDR3 sequence: CASSSLSGTVYNEQFF. As DNA, the CDR3 is TGTGCCAGCAGTTCCCTGTCCGGGACAGTATACAATGAGCAGTTCTTC.

This chain links TRBV29-1 with TRBJ1-1; a weak D match, TRBD1 (6 bases). The V gene lost 7 bases and the J gene lost 2 bases, with 14 bases spanning the gap. CDR1 and CDR2 from the germline V gene are SQVTM and ANQGSEA. The CDR3 loop spans 13 amino acids. Written as DNA, the CDR3 is TGCAGCGCCATGACAGGTGACAACACTGAAGCTTTCTTT. It specifies CSAMTGDNTEAFF.

The chain combines TRBV5-1 with TRBJ2-7; tentatively, D is TRBD1 (5 bases). The V gene's germline CDR1 is SGHRS and CDR2 YFSETQ. Between the trimmed V and J ends, which lost 0 bases and 3 bases, there was a span of 13 bases. The CDR3 length is 15 residues. CDR3 region: CASSLGVGADYEQYF. The CDR3 region has the DNA TGCGCCAGCAGCTTGGGTGTAGGGGCCGACTACGAGCAGTACTTC. Together with reference TRBV5-1 and TRBJ2-7, the CDR3 gives the full variable domain: KAGVTQTPRYLIKTRGQQVTLSCSPISGHRSVSWYQQTPGQGLQFLFEYFSETQRNKGNFPGRFSGRQFSNSRSEMNVSTLELGDSALYLCASSLGVGADYEQYFGPGTRLTVT.

This chain joins TRBV9 and TRBJ2-3, with D unresolved. Trimming removed 0 bases from V and 4 bases from J, with 6 bases in between. The CDR3 extends over 13 amino acids. The germline CDR1 and CDR2 sequences are SGDLS and YYNGEE. The DNA for the CDR3 is TGTGCCAGCAGCGTAGCAGATGCAGATACGCAGTATTTT. Amino acid sequence: CASSVADADTQYF.

V gene TRBV5-1 combines with J gene TRBJ2-1, with D possibly matching TRBD1 (5 bases). Germline CDR1 and CDR2: SGHRS and YFSETQ. The V gene lost 2 bases and the J gene lost 6 bases, with 15 bases spanning the gap. The CDR3 is 15 amino acids. The DNA of the CDR3 is TGCGCCAGCAGCTTAGACAGTCCCTGGGTCAATGAGCAGTTCTTC. It is translated as CASSLDSPWVNEQFF.

The chain carries TRBV11-2 and TRBJ1-4; D unresolved. The germline V gene encodes CDR1 SGHAT and CDR2 FQNNGV. Trimming left V 0 bases short and J 2 bases short, with 7 bases between. The CDR3 covers 15 residues. The CDR3 region is CASSLDGSTNEKLFF. The CDR3 region has the DNA TGTGCCAGCAGCTTAGACGGGAGTACTAATGAAAAACTGTTTTTT.